These 11 T cell receptor beta chains came from one sample sequenced in a study of T cells expressing NK-cell markers. TCRdb reprocessed the 5' RACE reads and keeps a single row for each CDR3 protein, giving no DNA. The table for this sample gives 200,000 to 300,000 distinct CDR3 sequences. Source material: blood T cells: a sorted CD56 or NKG2C T cell subset, CD4+ or CD8+ T cells, or bulk PBMC T cells (not recorded which). These receptors originate from a woman aged 18 to 75 in good health.

This sequence joins TRBV7-3 and TRBJ2-3; TCRdb names TRBD2, which stays unverified in the absence of DNA. From germline, CDR1 is SGHTA and CDR2 FQGTGA. This CDR3 region has 16 residues. The CDR3: CASSLNPAGSTDTQYF.

The J gene is TRBJ2-3, the V gene TRBV9; lacking DNA, the TRBD1 call made by TCRdb goes unchecked. This CDR3 region has 16 residues. The germline CDR1 and CDR2 sequences are SGDLS and YYNGEE. The CDR3 is CASSDTGTDATDTQYF. Complete variable domain (other parts from reference TRBV9 and TRBJ2-3): DSGVTQTPKHLITATGQRVTLRCSPRSGDLSVYWYQQSLDQGLQFLIQYYNGEERAKGNILERFSAQQFPDLHSELNLSSLELGDSALYFCASSDTGTDATDTQYFGPGTRLTVL.

The rearrangement joins TRBV4-1 to TRBJ1-2; TCRdb's D call, TRBD1, is unchecked because there is no DNA. Germline lookup yields CDR1 MGHRA and CDR2 YSYEKL. The CDR3 spans 16 residues. The CDR3 protein is CASSQGPSRTDYGYTF.

This chain connects TRBV4-3 to TRBJ2-5. This CDR3 has 14 amino acids. Germline-derived CDR1 and CDR2 are LGHNA and YSLEER. The CDR3 spells CASSQDPRYETQYF.

This chain links TRBV2 with TRBJ2-2. From germline, CDR1 is SNHLY and CDR2 FYNNEI. The CDR3 spans 14 residues. Here the CDR3 reads CASSEERVPGELFF.

J is TRBJ1-5 and V is TRBV6-2 or TRBV6-3; TCRdb reports TRBD1, a call that lacks DNA to check it against. Germline lookup yields CDR1 MNHEY and CDR2 SVGEGT. This CDR3 is 14 amino acids long. CDR3 sequence: CASSPTGGNQPQHF.

The genes are TRBV2 and TRBJ1-5. Germline V gene sequence: CDR1 SNHLY, CDR2 FYNNEI. The CDR3 has 13 amino acids. CDR3 amino acids: CASSDVALQPQHF. Full variable domain (outside the CDR3, taken from reference TRBV2 and TRBJ1-5): EPEVTQTPSHQVTQMGQEVILRCVPISNHLYFYWYRQILGQKVEFLVSFYNNEISEKSEIFDDQFSVERPDGSNFTLKIRSTKLEDSAMYFCASSDVALQPQHFGDGTRLSIL.

This chain connects TRBV6-1 to TRBJ2-3; TCRdb designates TRBD2, a call that cannot be tested without DNA. Germline V gene sequence: CDR1 MNHNS, CDR2 SASEGT. The CDR3 runs to 15 residues. The CDR3 is CASRRTSGITDTQYF.

The CDR3 loop is CATSDPGESGNEQFF. The V and J genes are TRBV24-1 and TRBJ2-1; TCRdb's D gene call, TRBD1, goes unchecked for lack of DNA. There are 15 residues in the CDR3. The V gene's germline CDR1 is KGHDR and CDR2 SFDVKD.

This chain joins TRBV10-3 and TRBJ2-2. The CDR3 spans 15 residues. Germline CDR1 reads ENHRY; CDR2 reads SYGVKD. CDR3 loop: CAITLDTSNTGELFF.

This rearrangement joins TRBV19 to TRBJ2-7; TCRdb returns TRBD1, unconfirmable since there is no DNA. Per germline, CDR1 LNHDA and CDR2 SQIVND (reference sequence). This CDR3 has 13 amino acids. This CDR3 reads CASSDDRASEQYF.